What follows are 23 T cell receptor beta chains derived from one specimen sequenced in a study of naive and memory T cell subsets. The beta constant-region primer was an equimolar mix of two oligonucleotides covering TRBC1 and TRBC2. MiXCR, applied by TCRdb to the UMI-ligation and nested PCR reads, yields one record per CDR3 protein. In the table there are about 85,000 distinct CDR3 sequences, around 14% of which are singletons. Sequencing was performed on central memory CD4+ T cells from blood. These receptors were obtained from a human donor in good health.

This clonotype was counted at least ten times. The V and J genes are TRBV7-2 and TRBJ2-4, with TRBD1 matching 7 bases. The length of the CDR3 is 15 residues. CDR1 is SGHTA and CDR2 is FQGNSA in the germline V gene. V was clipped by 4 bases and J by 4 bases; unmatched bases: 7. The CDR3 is CASSSPTTGKNIQYF. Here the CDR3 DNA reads TGTGCCAGCAGCTCCCCAACGACAGGGAAAAACATTCAGTACTTC. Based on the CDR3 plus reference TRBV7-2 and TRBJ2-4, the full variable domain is GAGVSQSPSNKVTEKGKDVELRCDPISGHTALYWYRQSLGQGLEFLIYFQGNSAPDKSGLPSDRFSAERTGGSVSTLTIQRTQQEDSAVYLCASSSPTTGKNIQYFGAGTRLSVL.

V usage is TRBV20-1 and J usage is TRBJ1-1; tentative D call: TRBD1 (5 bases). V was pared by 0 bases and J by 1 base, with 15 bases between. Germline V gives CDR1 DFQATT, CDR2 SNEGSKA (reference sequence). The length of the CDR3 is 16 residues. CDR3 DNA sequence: TGCAGTGCTAGAGATAGGGTTCGAGGGACGAACACTGAAGCTTTCTTT. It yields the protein CSARDRVRGTNTEAFF.

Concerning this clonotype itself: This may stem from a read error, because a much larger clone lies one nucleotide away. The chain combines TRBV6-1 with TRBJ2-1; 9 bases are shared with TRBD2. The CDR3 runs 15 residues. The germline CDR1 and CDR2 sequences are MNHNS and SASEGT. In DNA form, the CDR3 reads TGTACCAGCAGGCGGGGGGGCCTGGCCTACAATGAGCAGTTCTTC. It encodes CTSRRGGLAYNEQFF.

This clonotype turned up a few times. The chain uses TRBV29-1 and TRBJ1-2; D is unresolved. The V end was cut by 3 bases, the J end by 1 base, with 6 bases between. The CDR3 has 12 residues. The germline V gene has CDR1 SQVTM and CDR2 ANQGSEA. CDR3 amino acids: CSVDLYNYGYTF. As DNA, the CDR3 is TGCAGCGTTGATTTGTATAACTATGGCTACACCTTC.

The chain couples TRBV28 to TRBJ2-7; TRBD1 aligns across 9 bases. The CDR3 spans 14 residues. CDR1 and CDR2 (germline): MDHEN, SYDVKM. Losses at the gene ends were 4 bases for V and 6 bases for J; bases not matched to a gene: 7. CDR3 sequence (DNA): TGTGCCAGCAGTTCGGGACAGGGCTGTACCGAGCAGTACTTC. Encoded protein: CASSSGQGCTEQYF.

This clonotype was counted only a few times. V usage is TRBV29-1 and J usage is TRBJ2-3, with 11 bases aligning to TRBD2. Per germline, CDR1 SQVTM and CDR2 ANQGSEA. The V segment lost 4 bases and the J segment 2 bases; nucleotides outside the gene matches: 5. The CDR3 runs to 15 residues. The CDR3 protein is CSVVLAGGYTDTQYF. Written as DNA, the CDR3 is TGCAGCGTTGTGCTAGCGGGAGGCTACACAGATACGCAGTATTTT.

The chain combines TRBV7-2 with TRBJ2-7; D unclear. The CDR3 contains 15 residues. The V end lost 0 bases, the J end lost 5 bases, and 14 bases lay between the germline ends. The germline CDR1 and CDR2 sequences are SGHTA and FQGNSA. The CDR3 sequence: CASSLAGQPGDEQYF. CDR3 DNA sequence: TGTGCCAGCAGCTTAGCAGGGCAGCCTGGCGACGAGCAGTACTTC.

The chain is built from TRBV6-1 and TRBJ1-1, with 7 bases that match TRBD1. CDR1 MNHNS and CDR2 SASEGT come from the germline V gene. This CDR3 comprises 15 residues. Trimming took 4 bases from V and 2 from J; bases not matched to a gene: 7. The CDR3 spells CASSGSGGYNTEAFF. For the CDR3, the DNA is TGTGCCAGCAGTGGATCAGGGGGGTATAACACTGAAGCTTTCTTT.

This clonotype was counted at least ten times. The CDR3, as DNA: TGTGCCAGCAGTCCTGTCGGGCGGGACTACAATGAGCAGTTCTTC. Translating gives CASSPVGRDYNEQFF. The genes are TRBV11-3 and TRBJ2-1; tentative D call: TRBD2 (6 bases). V shed 6 bases and J shed 3 bases, with 15 bases lying between them. The germline V gene has CDR1 SGHNT and CDR2 YENEEA. This CDR3 has 15 residues.

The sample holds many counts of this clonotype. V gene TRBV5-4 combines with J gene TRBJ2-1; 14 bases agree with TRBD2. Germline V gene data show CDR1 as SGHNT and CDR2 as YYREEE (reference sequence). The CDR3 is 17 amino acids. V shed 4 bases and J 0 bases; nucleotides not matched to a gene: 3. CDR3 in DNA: TGTGCCAGCAGCCCCGGGACTAGCGGGAGCTCCTACAATGAGCAGTTCTTC. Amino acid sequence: CASSPGTSGSSYNEQFF. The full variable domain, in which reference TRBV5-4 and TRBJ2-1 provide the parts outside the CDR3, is ETGVTQSPTHLIKTRGQQVTLRCSSQSGHNTVSWYQQALGQGPQFIFQYYREEENGRGNFPPRFSGLQFPNYSSELNVNALELDDSALYLCASSPGTSGSSYNEQFFGPGTRLTVL.

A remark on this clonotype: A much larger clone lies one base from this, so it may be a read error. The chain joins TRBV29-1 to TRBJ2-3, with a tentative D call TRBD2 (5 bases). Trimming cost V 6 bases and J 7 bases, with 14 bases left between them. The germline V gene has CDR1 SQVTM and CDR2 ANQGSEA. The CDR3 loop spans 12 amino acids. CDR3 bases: TGCAGCGTAAAAGCGGCAAGGAATACGCAGTATTTT. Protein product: CSVKAARNTQYF.

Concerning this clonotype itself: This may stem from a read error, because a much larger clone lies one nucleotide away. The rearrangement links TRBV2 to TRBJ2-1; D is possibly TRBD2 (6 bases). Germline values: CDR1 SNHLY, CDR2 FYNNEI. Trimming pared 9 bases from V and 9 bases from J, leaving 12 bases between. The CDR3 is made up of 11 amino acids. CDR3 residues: CASTGAREQFF. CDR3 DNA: TGTGCCAGTACGGGAGCGCGTGAGCAGTTCTTC.

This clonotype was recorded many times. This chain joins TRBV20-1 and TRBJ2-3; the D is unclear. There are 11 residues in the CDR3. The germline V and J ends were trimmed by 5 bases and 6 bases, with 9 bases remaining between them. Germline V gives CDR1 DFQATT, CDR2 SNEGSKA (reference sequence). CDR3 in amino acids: CSAHTLDTQYF. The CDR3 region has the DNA TGCAGTGCTCATACCCTGGATACGCAGTATTTT.

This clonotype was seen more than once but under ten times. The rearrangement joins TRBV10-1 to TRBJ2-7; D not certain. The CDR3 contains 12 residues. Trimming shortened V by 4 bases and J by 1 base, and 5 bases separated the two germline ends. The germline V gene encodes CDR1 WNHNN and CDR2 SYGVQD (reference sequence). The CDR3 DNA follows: TGCGCCAGCAGTGGATTATCCTACGAGCAGTACTTC. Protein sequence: CASSGLSYEQYF.

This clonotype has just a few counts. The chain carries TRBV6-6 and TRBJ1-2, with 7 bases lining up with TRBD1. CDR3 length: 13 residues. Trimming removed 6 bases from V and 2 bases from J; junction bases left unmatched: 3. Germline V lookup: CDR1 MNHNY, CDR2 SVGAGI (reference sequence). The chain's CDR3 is CASSTQGNYGYTF. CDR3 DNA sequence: TGTGCCAGCAGCACACAGGGGAACTATGGCTACACCTTC.

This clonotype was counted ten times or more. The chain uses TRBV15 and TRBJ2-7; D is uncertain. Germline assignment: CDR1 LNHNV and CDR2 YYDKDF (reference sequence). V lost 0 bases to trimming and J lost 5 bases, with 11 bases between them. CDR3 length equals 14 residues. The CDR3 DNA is TGTGCCACCAGCAGAGATCCCAGGACGGACGAGCAGTACTTC. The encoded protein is CATSRDPRTDEQYF. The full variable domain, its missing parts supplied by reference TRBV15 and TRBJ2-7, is DAMVIQNPRYQVTQFGKPVTLSCSQTLNHNVMYWYQQKSSQAPKLLFHYYDKDFNNEADTPDNFQSRRPNTSFCFLDIRSPGLGDTAMYLCATSRDPRTDEQYFGPGTRLTVT.

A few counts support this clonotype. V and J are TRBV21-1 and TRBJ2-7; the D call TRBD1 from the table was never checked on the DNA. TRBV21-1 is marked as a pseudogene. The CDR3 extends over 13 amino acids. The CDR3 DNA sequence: TGTGCCAGCAGCAGGGGACAAGCCTACGAGCAGTACTTC. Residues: CASSRGQAYEQYF.

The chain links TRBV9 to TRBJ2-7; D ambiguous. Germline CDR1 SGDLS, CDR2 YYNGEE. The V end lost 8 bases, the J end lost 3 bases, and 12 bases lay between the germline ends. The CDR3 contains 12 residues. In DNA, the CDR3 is TGTGCCAGACCCGACTTCCTCTACGAGCAGTACTTC. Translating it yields CARPDFLYEQYF.

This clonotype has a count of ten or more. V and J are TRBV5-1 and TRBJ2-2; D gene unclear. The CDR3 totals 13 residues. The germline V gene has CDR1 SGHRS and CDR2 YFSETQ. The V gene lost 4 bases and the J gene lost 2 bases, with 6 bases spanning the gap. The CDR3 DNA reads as TGCGCCAGCAGCCTCGGAAACACCGGGGAGCTGTTTTTT. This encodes CASSLGNTGELFF.

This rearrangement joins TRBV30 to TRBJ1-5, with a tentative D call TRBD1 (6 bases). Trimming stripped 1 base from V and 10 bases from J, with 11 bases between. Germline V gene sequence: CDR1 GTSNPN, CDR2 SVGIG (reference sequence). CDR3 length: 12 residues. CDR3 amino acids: CAWSAGDGPQHF. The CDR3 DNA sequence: TGTGCCTGGAGTGCAGGGGATGGACCCCAGCATTTT.

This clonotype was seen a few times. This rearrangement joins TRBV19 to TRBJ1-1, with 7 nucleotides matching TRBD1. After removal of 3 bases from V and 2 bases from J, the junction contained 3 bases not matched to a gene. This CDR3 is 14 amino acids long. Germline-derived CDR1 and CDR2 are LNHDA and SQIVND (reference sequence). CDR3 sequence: CASSIGTVNTEAFF. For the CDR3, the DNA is TGTGCCAGTAGTATCGGGACAGTAAACACTGAAGCTTTCTTT.

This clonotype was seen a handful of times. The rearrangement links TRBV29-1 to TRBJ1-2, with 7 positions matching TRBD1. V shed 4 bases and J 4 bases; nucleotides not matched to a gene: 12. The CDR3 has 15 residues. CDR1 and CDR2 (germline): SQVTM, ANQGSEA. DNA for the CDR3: TGCAGCGTTGGGGGGGAAGGGGGCGCGCCCTATGGCTACACCTTC. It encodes CSVGGEGGAPYGYTF.

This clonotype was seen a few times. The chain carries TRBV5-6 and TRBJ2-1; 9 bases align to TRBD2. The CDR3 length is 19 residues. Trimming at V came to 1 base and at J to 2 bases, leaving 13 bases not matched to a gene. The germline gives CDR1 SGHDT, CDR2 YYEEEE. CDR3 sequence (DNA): TGTGCCAGCAGCTTGAGGACAGTTCAAAGCGGGAGGACCTACAATGAGCAGTTCTTC. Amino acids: CASSLRTVQSGRTYNEQFF.